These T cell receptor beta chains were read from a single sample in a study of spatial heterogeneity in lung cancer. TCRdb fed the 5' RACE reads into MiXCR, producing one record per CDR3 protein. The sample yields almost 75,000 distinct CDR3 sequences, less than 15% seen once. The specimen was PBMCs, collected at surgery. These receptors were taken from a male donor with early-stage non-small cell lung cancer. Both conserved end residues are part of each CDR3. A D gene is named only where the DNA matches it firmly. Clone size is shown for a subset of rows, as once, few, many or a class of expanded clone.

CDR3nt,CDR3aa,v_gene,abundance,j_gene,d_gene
TGCGCCAGCAGCTATTCAGGCCAGAACACTGAAGCTTTCTTT,CASSYSGQNTEAFF,TRBV5-1,many,TRBJ1-1,NA
TGTGCCAGCAGTCACCCCGCTGGGGCAGGAACTGAAGCTTTCTTT,CASSHPAGAGTEAFF,TRBV6-5,many,TRBJ1-1,NA
TGTGCCAGCAGCTTAGGATACGCTAATGAGCAGTTCTTC,CASSLGYANEQFF,TRBV7-9,many,TRBJ2-1,NA
TGCAGCGTAGGAGGACAGGGGGCCAAAAACATTCAGTACTTC,CSVGGQGAKNIQYF,TRBV29-1,many,TRBJ2-4,TRBD1
TGTGCCAGCAGTGTGGGGGGGACAGGAAAGAGGAACACTGAAGCTTTCTTT,CASSVGGTGKRNTEAFF,TRBV2,NA,TRBJ1-1,TRBD1
TGTGCCAGCAGCTTATACCGGGACAGGCCTTACTTC,CASSLYRDRPYF,TRBV7-3,NA,TRBJ2-1,TRBD1
TGTGCCAGCAGCCAAGCACGGGCTCGGAACACTGAAGCTTTCTTT,CASSQARARNTEAFF,TRBV14,NA,TRBJ1-1,NA
TGTGCCAGCTCACGAGGGCAGGTCACGAATGAAAAACTGTTTTTT,CASSRGQVTNEKLFF,TRBV18,NA,TRBJ1-4,NA
TGTGCCTGGAGGGGACCAGACTACGAGCAGTACTTC,CAWRGPDYEQYF,TRBV30,NA,TRBJ2-7,NA
TGTGCCAGCAGCCTCGAGGGTCCTTCCCGAAACTATAATTCACCCCTCCACTTT,CASSLEGPSRNYNSPLHF,TRBV6-5,few,TRBJ1-6,NA
TGTGCCTCCGAATTGGGGCCTTCTGGGGCCAACGTCCTGACTTTC,CASELGPSGANVLTF,TRBV2,many,TRBJ2-6,NA
TGTGCCAGCAGTGGCCCGGTCAATGAGCAGTTCTTC,CASSGPVNEQFF,TRBV25-1,many,TRBJ2-1,NA
TGTGCCAGCAGTCCCATACAGGAAGCCAAAAACATTCAGTACTTC,CASSPIQEAKNIQYF,TRBV2,many,TRBJ2-4,NA
TGTGCCAGCAGTTTTAGACAAACTTATGGCTACACCTTC,CASSFRQTYGYTF,TRBV7-2,NA,TRBJ1-2,NA
TGTGCCAGCAGCCAGACAGGGCAGAGTTACGAGCAGTACTTC,CASSQTGQSYEQYF,TRBV13,few,TRBJ2-7,TRBD1
TGTGCCAGCAGCTTAGTCGCCGGACCGACGGCGATTAGGGGGCTGTTTTTT,CASSLVAGPTAIRGLFF,TRBV7-9,few,TRBJ2-2,NA
TGCAGTGCTAGAGGTAGCGGGAGGATCGACGGGGAGCTGTTTTTT,CSARGSGRIDGELFF,TRBV20-1,NA,TRBJ2-2,TRBD2
TGTGCCAGCAGCGAAGGGGGCCGCGACTACGAGCAGTACTTC,CASSEGGRDYEQYF,TRBV2,NA,TRBJ2-7,TRBD1
TGCAGCGTTTGCGCCGACTTTAATGAAAAACTGTTTTTT,CSVCADFNEKLFF,TRBV29-1,few,TRBJ1-4,NA
TGTGCCAGCAGCGTCGGGTCTTACATGAACACTGAAGCTTTCTTT,CASSVGSYMNTEAFF,TRBV9,few,TRBJ1-1,NA
TGCAGTGCTGGGGAACAATTGGCAGATACGCAGTATTTT,CSAGEQLADTQYF,TRBV20-1,NA,TRBJ2-3,NA
TGCGCCAGCAGTCCGACAGAAGGAAACACCATATATTTT,CASSPTEGNTIYF,TRBV5-1,few,TRBJ1-3,NA
TGTGCCAGTAGTCCCTCCCTAGCGGGCCTTTACAATGAGCAGTTCTTC,CASSPSLAGLYNEQFF,TRBV19,many,TRBJ2-1,TRBD2
TGTGCCAGCAGTAAGGCCGGGACAGTGCCTCGGGAGCAGTTCTTC,CASSKAGTVPREQFF,TRBV12-3/TRBV12-4,few,TRBJ2-1,TRBD1
TGCGCCAGCGCCCACAGACAGGGCCAAGAGACCCAGTACTTC,CASAHRQGQETQYF,TRBV5-1,few,TRBJ2-5,TRBD1
TGTGCCAGCAGCTTATCCGGGGGAGATCAGCCCCAGCATTTT,CASSLSGGDQPQHF,TRBV7-9,NA,TRBJ1-5,NA
TGTGCCAGCAGCCATTGGACTAGCGGGAGTCCGGAGACCCAGTACTTC,CASSHWTSGSPETQYF,TRBV3-1,few,TRBJ2-5,TRBD2
TGCGCCAGCAGCCAAGCCGAGGGACTAGAGAACTACGAGCAGTACTTC,CASSQAEGLENYEQYF,TRBV4-3,NA,TRBJ2-7,TRBD2